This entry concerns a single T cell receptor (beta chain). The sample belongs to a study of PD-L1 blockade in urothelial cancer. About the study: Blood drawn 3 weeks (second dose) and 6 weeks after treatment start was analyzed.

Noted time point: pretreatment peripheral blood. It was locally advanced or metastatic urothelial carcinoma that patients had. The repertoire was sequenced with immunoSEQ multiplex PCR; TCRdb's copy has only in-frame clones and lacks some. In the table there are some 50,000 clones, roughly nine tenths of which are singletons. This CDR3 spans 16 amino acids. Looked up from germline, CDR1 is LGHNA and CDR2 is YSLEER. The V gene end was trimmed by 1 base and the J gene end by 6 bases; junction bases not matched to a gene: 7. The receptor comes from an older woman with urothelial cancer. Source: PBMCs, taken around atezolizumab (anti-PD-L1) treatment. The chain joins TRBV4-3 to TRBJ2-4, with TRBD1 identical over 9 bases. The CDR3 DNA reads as TGCGCCAGCAGCCAAGGTTCGGGACAGGGCGGAAACATTCAGTACTTC. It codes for CASSQGSGQGGNIQYF.